One sample yielded the 8 T cell receptor beta chains listed below, sequenced in a study of blood T cell repertoires in COVID-19. Assay: immunoSEQ multiplex PCR; the TCRdb copy retains only in-frame clones and omits some. Of more than 85,000 clones listed, about 86% are singletons. The sample consisted of PBMCs or T cells enriched from blood (not recorded which). These receptors all come from a woman aged 50 to 65 who had recovered from COVID-19.

This clone showed up just once. V and J are TRBV28 and TRBJ2-7; the match to TRBD1 covers 10 bases. V trimming: 5 bases; J trimming: 3 bases; junction bases outside the gene matches: 4. Germline-derived CDR1 and CDR2 are MDHEN and SYDVKM. The CDR3 is 14 amino acids. The CDR3 nucleotides are TGTGCCAGCAGTGAGGACAGGGGGATCTACGAGCAGTACTTC. Translated: CASSEDRGIYEQYF.

The chain joins TRBV2 to TRBJ2-6; unclear D gene. The CDR3 totals 15 residues. Germline V gene data show CDR1 as SNHLY and CDR2 as FYNNEI. Trimming left V 4 bases short and J 5 bases short, with 12 bases between. CDR3 residues: CASSVEPGRANVLTF. The CDR3 region has the DNA TGTGCCAGCAGTGTCGAGCCTGGTCGGGCCAACGTCCTGACTTTC.

The rearrangement uses TRBV3-1 (or the pseudogene TRBV3-2) and TRBJ1-2; D is ambiguous. V lost 1 base and J lost 3, with 3 bases in between. The CDR3 has 12 amino acids. Germline values: CDR1 LGHDT, CDR2 YNNKEL (reference sequence). The CDR3 bases are TGTGCCAGCAGCCAAGGAGACTATGGCTACACCTTC. Protein sequence: CASSQGDYGYTF.

The CDR3 loop is CASSPPGLLTYEQYF. For the CDR3, the DNA is TGTGCCAGCTCACCACCGGGACTCTTGACCTACGAGCAGTACTTC. The V call is TRBV18, the J call TRBJ2-7; possible D gene TRBD2, 6 bases. Germline V gene data show CDR1 as KGHSH and CDR2 as LQKENI. The CDR3 covers 15 residues. Trimming shortened V by 0 bases and J by 2 bases, and 11 bases separated the two germline ends.

This clone was picked up one time. The chain is built from TRBV9 and TRBJ2-3, with unresolved D. This CDR3 is built from 13 residues. Germline CDR1 SGDLS, CDR2 YYNGEE. Trimming stripped 2 bases from V and 0 bases from J, with 4 bases between. As DNA, the CDR3 is TGTGCCAGCAGCGTGTCTAGCACAGATACGCAGTATTTT. Residues: CASSVSSTDTQYF.

This chain links TRBV11-3 with TRBJ1-4, with TRBD1 as a possible D gene (6 bases). Germline CDR1 and CDR2: SGHNT and YENEEA. This CDR3 is 14 amino acids long. V shed 5 bases and J shed 2 bases, with 9 bases lying between them. In DNA, the CDR3 is TGTGCCAGCAGCCAAGGACAGACTAATGAAAAACTGTTTTTT. Its translation is CASSQGQTNEKLFF.

The CDR3 sequence is CASTYGTGIGNTIYF. CDR3 nucleotides: TGTGCCAGCACCTACGGGACAGGGATTGGAAACACCATATATTTT. J is TRBJ1-3 and V is TRBV2; TRBD1 matches 9 bases. J was trimmed by 3 bases and V by 7 bases; bases with no gene match: 7. Per the germline V gene, CDR1 is SNHLY and CDR2 is FYNNEI. The CDR3 runs 15 residues.

The chain couples TRBV2 to TRBJ2-1; 13 bases map to TRBD2. Trimming cost V 4 bases and J 8 bases; bases outside gene matches: 5. This CDR3 contains 15 residues. Germline V gene lookup returns CDR1 SNHLY and CDR2 FYNNEI. CDR3 in amino acids: CASSVGTSGIYEQFF. Here the CDR3 DNA reads TGTGCCAGCAGTGTGGGGACTAGCGGGATCTATGAGCAGTTCTTC. The whole variable domain, filled in from reference TRBV2 and TRBJ2-1, reads EPEVTQTPSHQVTQMGQEVILRCVPISNHLYFYWYRQILGQKVEFLVSFYNNEISEKSEIFDDQFSVERPDGSNFTLKIRSTKLEDSAMYFCASSVGTSGIYEQFFGPGTRLTVL.